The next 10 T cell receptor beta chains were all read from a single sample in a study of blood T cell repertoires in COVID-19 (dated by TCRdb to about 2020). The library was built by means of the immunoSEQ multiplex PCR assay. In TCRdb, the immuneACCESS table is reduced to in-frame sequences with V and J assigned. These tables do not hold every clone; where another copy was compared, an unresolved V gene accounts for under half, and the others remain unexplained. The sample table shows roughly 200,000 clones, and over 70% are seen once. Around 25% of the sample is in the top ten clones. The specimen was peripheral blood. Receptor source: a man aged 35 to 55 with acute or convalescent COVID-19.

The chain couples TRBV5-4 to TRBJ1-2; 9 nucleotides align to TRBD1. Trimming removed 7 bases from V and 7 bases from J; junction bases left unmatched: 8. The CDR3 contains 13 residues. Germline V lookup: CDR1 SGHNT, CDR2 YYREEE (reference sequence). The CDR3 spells CASPTGTGLGYTF. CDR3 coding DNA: TGTGCCAGCCCAACCGGGACAGGGCTTGGCTACACCTTC.

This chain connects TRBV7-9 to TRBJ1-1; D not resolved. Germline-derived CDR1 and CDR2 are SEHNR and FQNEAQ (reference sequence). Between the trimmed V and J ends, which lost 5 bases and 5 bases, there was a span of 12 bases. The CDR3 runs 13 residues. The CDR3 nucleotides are TGTGCCAGCAGCCTAGGAGATATGACTGAAGCTTTCTTT. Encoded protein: CASSLGDMTEAFF.

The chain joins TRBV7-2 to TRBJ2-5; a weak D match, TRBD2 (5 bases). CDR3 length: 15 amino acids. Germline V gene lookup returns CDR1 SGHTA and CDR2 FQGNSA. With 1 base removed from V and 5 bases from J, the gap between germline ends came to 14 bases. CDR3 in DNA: TGTGCCAGCAGCTTAGATCCTAGCCCTCAGGAGACCCAGTACTTC. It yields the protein CASSLDPSPQETQYF.

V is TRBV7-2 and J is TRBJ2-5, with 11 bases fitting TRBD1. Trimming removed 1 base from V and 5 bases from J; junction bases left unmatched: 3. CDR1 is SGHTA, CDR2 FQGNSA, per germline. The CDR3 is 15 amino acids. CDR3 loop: CASSLGTGGVETQYF. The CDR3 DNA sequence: TGTGCCAGCAGCTTAGGGACAGGGGGCGTCGAGACCCAGTACTTC.

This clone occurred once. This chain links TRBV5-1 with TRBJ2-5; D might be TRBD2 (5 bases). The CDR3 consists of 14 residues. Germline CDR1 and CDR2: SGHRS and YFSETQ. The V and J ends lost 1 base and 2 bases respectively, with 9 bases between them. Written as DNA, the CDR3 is TGCGCCAGCAGCTTGAATGGACTTCAAGAGACCCAGTACTTC. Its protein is CASSLNGLQETQYF.

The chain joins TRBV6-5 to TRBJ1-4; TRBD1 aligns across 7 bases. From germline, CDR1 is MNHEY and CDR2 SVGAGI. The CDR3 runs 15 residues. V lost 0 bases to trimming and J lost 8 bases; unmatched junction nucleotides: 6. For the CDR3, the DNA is TGTGCCAGCAGTTACTCCCACCGGGACAGAGAAAAACTGTTTTTT. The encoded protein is CASSYSHRDREKLFF.

This chain's CDR3 is CASSHQVIQDGKHTEAFF. The CDR3 coding sequence is TGTGCCAGCTCACACCAGGTCATACAGGATGGGAAACACACTGAAGCTTTCTTT. The chain couples TRBV18 to TRBJ1-1, with D perhaps matching TRBD1 (5 bases). V was pared by 4 bases and J by 3 bases, with 24 bases between. The CDR3 sequence is 18 residues long. CDR1 KGHSH and CDR2 LQKENI come from the germline V gene. Supplemented by reference TRBV18 and TRBJ1-1, the full variable domain reads NAGVMQNPRHLVRRRGQEARLRCSPMKGHSHVYWYRQLPEEGLKFMVYLQKENIIDESGMPKERFSAEFPKEGPSILRIQQVVRGDSAAYFCASSHQVIQDGKHTEAFFGQGTRLTVV.

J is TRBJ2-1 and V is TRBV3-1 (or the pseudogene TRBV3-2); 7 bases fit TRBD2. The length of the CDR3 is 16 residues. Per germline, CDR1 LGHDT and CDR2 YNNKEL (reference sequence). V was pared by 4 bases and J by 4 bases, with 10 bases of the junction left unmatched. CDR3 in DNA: TGTGCCAGCAGCCGAACGGGACTAACAGTTTACAATGAGCAGTTCTTC. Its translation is CASSRTGLTVYNEQFF.

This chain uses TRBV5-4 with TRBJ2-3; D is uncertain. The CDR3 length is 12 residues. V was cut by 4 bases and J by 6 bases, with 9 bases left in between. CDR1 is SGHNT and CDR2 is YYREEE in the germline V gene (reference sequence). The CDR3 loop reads CASSPVPDTQYF. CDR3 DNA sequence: TGTGCCAGCAGCCCGGTTCCTGATACGCAGTATTTT.

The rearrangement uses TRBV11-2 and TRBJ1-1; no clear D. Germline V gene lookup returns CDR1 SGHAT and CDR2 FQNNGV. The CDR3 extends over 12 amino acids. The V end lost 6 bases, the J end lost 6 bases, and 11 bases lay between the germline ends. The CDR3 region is CASRSIYSEAFF. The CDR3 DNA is TGTGCCAGCAGGTCCATTTACTCTGAAGCTTTCTTT. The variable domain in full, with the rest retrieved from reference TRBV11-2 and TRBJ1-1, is EAGVAQSPRYKIIEKRQSVAFWCNPISGHATLYWYQQILGQGPKLLIQFQNNGVVDDSQLPKDRFSAERLKGVDSTLKIQPAKLEDSAVYLCASRSIYSEAFFGQGTRLTVV.